This is a list of T cell receptor beta chains from one sample in a study of cytomegalovirus exposure and HLA in healthy donors. Measured with immunoSEQ multiplex PCR; TCRdb has only the in-frame clones, and not every one. The sample carries under 200,000 clones, roughly 80% recorded once. The sequenced material came from PBMCs. These receptors were taken from a human donor in good health. CDR3s include the opening cysteine and the closing phenylalanine or tryptophan.

v_gene	CDR3aa
TRBV5-1	CASSLAQIENTEAFF
TRBV19	CASSMRGLNTEAFF
TRBV6-5	CASSNPGQGGYGYTF
TRBV6-5	CASSYTGVGGELFF
TRBV18	CASSPSGDTGELFF
TRBV14	CASSLTGGYGYTF
TRBV4-3	CASSRGLAVAHEQYF
TRBV5-6	CASSLYGGGPNEQYF
TRBV19	CASSMTGNTEAFF
TRBV6-5	CASSWGGQSTDTQYF
TRBV2	CASSSPGQRPTNEKLFF
TRBV5-1	CASSLSGTSTDTQYF
TRBV6-6	CASRFGPHNSPLHF
TRBV5-1	CASSDVVLPGEQYF
TRBV6-6	CASSYSQGNSPLHF
TRBV4-1	CASSQVDRGLNYGYTF
TRBV27	CASSLRRSTNEKLFF
TRBV9	CASTSPLAGFTDTQYF
TRBV5-6	CASSKPQGPFTEAFF
TRBV27	CASSLVRGDTQYF